This TCR beta chain was observed in a study of T cells in Graves' hyperthyroidism and ophthalmopathy. Overall study: Peripheral blood draws took place at initial diagnosis, ahead of any treatment.

TCR beta CDR3 regions were amplified from RNA. In the first-round RT-PCR of the TCR CDR3, the HTBI primer set was used. TCRdb reprocessed the multiplex PCR reads via MiXCR and lists one record per CDR3 protein. Among 300,000 to 400,000 distinct CDR3 sequences, less than 15% were seen once, and the ten largest hold over 8.5%. Whole-study findings and limits: Within blood appeared most thyroid clonotypes that had expanded above 0.001. Stable hyperthyroidism was told apart from ophthalmopathy by a model built on 13 V-J features.

Germline CDR1 MGHRA, CDR2 YSYEKL. V lost 2 bases and J 0 bases, leaving 14 bases between the germline ends. The CDR3 totals 18 residues. About this clonotype itself: Its antigen is unknown.

Diagnoses were made from clinical symptoms, serum measures (thyroxine and TRAb), thyroid ultrasound and orbital computed tomography. This TCR was sampled from a woman under 30 with Graves' hyperthyroidism. The rearrangement joins TRBV4-1 to TRBJ2-6; D call uncertain. The source material was blood. CDR3 in amino acids: CASSQLHKSTSGANVLTF. In DNA form, the CDR3 reads TGCGCCAGCAGCCAACTGCATAAGAGCACCTCTGGGGCCAACGTCCTGACTTTC.